These 26 T cell receptor beta chains were sequenced from one sample in a study of blood T cell repertoires in COVID-19. Libraries were prepared by immunoSEQ multiplex PCR; TCRdb keeps only in-frame clonotypes and omits some of them. The sample yields about 180,000 clones, 83% seen once. The sequenced sample consisted of peripheral blood. These receptors originate from a human donor in a cohort sampled during active COVID-19.

The chain employs TRBV2 and TRBJ2-7; tentative D call: TRBD1 (5 bases). Germline V gene lookup returns CDR1 SNHLY and CDR2 FYNNEI. The CDR3 has 11 residues. Trimming removed 6 bases from V and 6 bases from J, with 9 bases in between. CDR3 DNA sequence: TGTGCCAGCAGAGACAGTGCCGAGCAGTACTTC. The encoded protein is CASRDSAEQYF.

This chain joins TRBV6-6 and TRBJ2-5; a weak D match, TRBD2 (5 bases). The CDR3 totals 15 residues. The V gene's germline CDR1 is MNHNY and CDR2 SVGAGI (reference sequence). V lost 6 bases and J lost 0, with 14 bases in between. The CDR3 here is CASSPLEADQETQYF. The DNA of the CDR3 is TGTGCCAGCAGCCCCCTAGAAGCGGACCAAGAGACCCAGTACTTC.

The chain combines TRBV4-3 with TRBJ2-3; 10 nucleotides agree with TRBD2. Germline V gene data show CDR1 as LGHNA and CDR2 as YSLEER. With 4 bases clipped from V and 2 bases from J, the junction kept 6 bases outside the gene matches. The CDR3 is 16 residues long. The CDR3 coding sequence is TGCGCCAGCAGCCGGTTAGCGGGGGGTTACACAGATACGCAGTATTTT. Protein sequence: CASSRLAGGYTDTQYF.

The chain carries TRBV9 and TRBJ1-6; D not resolved. Germline V gives CDR1 SGDLS, CDR2 YYNGEE. This CDR3 comprises 17 residues. Trimming removed 0 bases from V and 0 bases from J, with 10 bases in between. The CDR3 spells CASSVGWRSSYNSPLHF. For the CDR3, the DNA is TGTGCCAGCAGCGTAGGGTGGAGGAGCTCCTATAATTCACCCCTCCACTTT.

This chain connects TRBV7-3 to TRBJ1-2; 10 positions match TRBD1. The CDR3 extends over 14 amino acids. V trimming: 5 bases; J trimming: 4 bases; junction bases outside the gene matches: 4. Per germline, CDR1 SGHTA and CDR2 FQGTGA. CDR3 amino acids: CASSRTGGSYGYTF. In DNA, the CDR3 is TGTGCCAGCAGCCGGACAGGGGGTTCCTATGGCTACACCTTC.

The rearrangement uses TRBV5-6 and TRBJ1-3; D is undetermined. The CDR3 runs to 17 residues. V lost 4 bases to trimming and J lost 1 base, with 18 bases between them. Germline-derived CDR1 and CDR2 are SGHDT and YYEEEE. CDR3 nucleotides: TGTGCCAGCAGCCCACTGAGGTCAAGGAGGTCTGGAAACACCATATATTTT. It specifies CASSPLRSRRSGNTIYF.

The chain links TRBV5-6 to TRBJ1-1, with 9 bases matching TRBD1. Germline V gene lookup returns CDR1 SGHDT and CDR2 YYEEEE. V shed 3 bases, J shed 5 bases, and the junction held 8 bases outside the gene matches. The CDR3 spans 15 residues. CDR3 residues: CASSYQDRGMTEAFF. CDR3 DNA: TGTGCCAGCAGCTACCAGGACAGGGGAATGACTGAAGCTTTCTTT.

CDR3 coding DNA: TGTGCCAGCAGTTACTCTGGAGGACGCCACACAGATACGCAGTATTTT. Translation gives CASSYSGGRHTDTQYF. The gene calls are TRBV6-2 or TRBV6-3 and TRBJ2-3; TRBD2 is a possible D gene (5 bases). Trimming cost V 0 bases and J 2 bases, with 12 bases left between them. This CDR3 comprises 16 residues. Germline CDR1 and CDR2: MNHEY and SVGEGT.

The chain uses TRBV24-1 and TRBJ2-1; TRBD2 agrees at 12 bases. In germline, CDR1 is KGHDR, CDR2 SFDVKD. This CDR3 contains 15 residues. Losses at the gene ends were 6 bases for V and 6 bases for J; bases not matched to a gene: 5. CDR3 loop: CATSSTSGRPNEQFF. The CDR3, as DNA: TGTGCCACCAGTTCGACTAGCGGGAGACCCAATGAGCAGTTCTTC.

The chain recombines TRBV5-4 with TRBJ2-7; TRBD2 aligns across 10 bases. Germline assignment: CDR1 SGHNT and CDR2 YYREEE (reference sequence). The CDR3 spans 16 residues. V lost 4 bases, J lost 5 bases, and 12 bases stayed unmatched. The CDR3 protein is CASSAGTSVYSHEQYF. Written as DNA, the CDR3 is TGTGCCAGCAGCGCCGGGACTAGCGTTTATAGCCACGAGCAGTACTTC. Together with reference TRBV5-4 and TRBJ2-7, the CDR3 gives the full variable domain: ETGVTQSPTHLIKTRGQQVTLRCSSQSGHNTVSWYQQALGQGPQFIFQYYREEENGRGNFPPRFSGLQFPNYSSELNVNALELDDSALYLCASSAGTSVYSHEQYFGPGTRLTVT.

V and J are TRBV20-1 and TRBJ2-1; no definite D call. With 6 bases removed from V and 8 bases from J, the gap between germline ends came to 8 bases. CDR3 length: 10 residues. From germline, CDR1 is DFQATT and CDR2 SNEGSKA (reference sequence). CDR3 in amino acids: CSANGYEQFF. CDR3 nucleotides: TGCAGTGCAAACGGGTATGAGCAGTTCTTC.

The chain couples TRBV7-9 to TRBJ2-3; D not certain. Germline CDR1 SEHNR, CDR2 FQNEAQ (reference sequence). V was cut by 3 bases and J by 5 bases, with 3 bases left in between. The CDR3 totals 11 residues. CDR3 residues: CASSFRDTQYF. CDR3 coding DNA: TGTGCCAGCAGCTTTCGAGATACGCAGTATTTT.

With regard to this clone: Distinct nucleotide sequences in the sample also encode this CDR3. This chain links TRBV7-2 with TRBJ1-2; 9 bases align to TRBD1. The germline gives CDR1 SGHTA, CDR2 FQGNSA. J was trimmed by 8 bases and V by 6 bases; bases with no gene match: 7. The CDR3 loop spans 13 amino acids. In DNA, the CDR3 is TGTGCCAGCAGGACTACAGGGGGCGACGGCTACACCTTC. This translates into CASRTTGGDGYTF.

J is TRBJ1-1 and V is TRBV4-2, with 8 bases identical to TRBD1. Germline CDR1 is LGHNA and CDR2 is YNFKEQ. CDR3 size: 14 residues. The junction had 6 bases not matched to a gene; V was cut back by 5 bases and J by 4 bases. CDR3 loop: CASSSQGAGTEAFF. The CDR3 bases are TGTGCCAGCAGCAGTCAGGGGGCGGGCACTGAAGCTTTCTTT.

V is TRBV6-2 or TRBV6-3 and J is TRBJ2-7, with 10 bases lining up with TRBD2. J gave up 0 bases and V 5 bases, and 7 bases lay outside the gene matches. CDR1 and CDR2 (germline): MNHEY, SVGEGT. The length of the CDR3 is 16 residues. This CDR3 reads CASSQLTSGASYEQYF. CDR3 in DNA: TGTGCCAGCAGTCAACTAACTAGCGGGGCCTCCTACGAGCAGTACTTC.

This rearrangement joins TRBV9 to TRBJ1-3; D unclear. Germline loops: CDR1 SGDLS, CDR2 YYNGEE. The V gene lost 4 bases and the J gene lost 0 bases, with 11 bases spanning the gap. This CDR3 contains 15 residues. CDR3 amino acids: CASSTTRGSGNTIYF. CDR3 DNA sequence: TGTGCCAGCAGCACTACACGGGGCTCTGGAAACACCATATATTTT.

The chain has TRBV3-1 (or the pseudogene TRBV3-2) and TRBJ1-2; 9 bases agree with TRBD1. The CDR3 is made up of 13 amino acids. Germline values: CDR1 LGHDT, CDR2 YNNKEL (reference sequence). Losses at the gene ends were 7 bases for V and 6 bases for J; bases not matched to a gene: 6. CDR3: CASIGQGSDGYTF. DNA of the CDR3: TGTGCCAGCATCGGACAGGGGAGTGATGGCTACACCTTC.

The rearrangement uses TRBV19 and TRBJ2-7; 8 bases align to TRBD2. The germline gives CDR1 LNHDA, CDR2 SQIVND (reference sequence). This CDR3 spans 14 amino acids. J was trimmed by 3 bases and V by 5 bases; bases with no gene match: 6. This CDR3 reads CASSDGGRYYEQYF. The CDR3, as DNA: TGTGCCAGTAGTGACGGCGGGAGGTACTACGAGCAGTACTTC. Full variable domain (remainder filled in from reference TRBV19 and TRBJ2-7): DGGITQSPKYLFRKEGQNVTLSCEQNLNHDAMYWYRQDPGQGLRLIYYSQIVNDFQKGDIAEGYSVSREKKESFPLTVTSAQKNPTAFYLCASSDGGRYYEQYFGPGTRLTVT.

The rearrangement uses TRBV21-1 and TRBJ2-1; the tabulated D call, TRBD2, remains unverified against the DNA. TRBV21-1 is a documented pseudogene. The CDR3 contains 17 residues. The CDR3 coding sequence is TGTGCCAGCAGCAAAGGTCTAGCGGGGGGTTGTGGCAATGAGCAGTTCTTC. It yields the protein CASSKGLAGGCGNEQFF.

In regard to this clone: An end of the junction does not agree with germline; a read error may underlie this. This chain joins TRBV27 and TRBJ1-2; perhaps TRBD1 as D (6 bases). The V gene's germline CDR1 is MNHEY and CDR2 SMNVEV (reference sequence). The CDR3 is 14 residues long. The CDR3, as DNA: TGTGCCAGCAGTCTATCCACAGGGTCGGGGGGCTACACCTTC. Protein product: CASSLSTGSGGYTF.

This rearrangement joins TRBV19 to TRBJ2-7; 8 positions match TRBD1. This CDR3 comprises 15 residues. Looked up from germline, CDR1 is LNHDA and CDR2 is SQIVND (reference sequence). The J segment lost 3 bases and the V segment lost 3 bases, leaving 7 bases of the junction unmatched. In DNA form, the CDR3 reads TGTGCCAGTAGTATCCTATTCGGGACAGGCTACGAGCAGTACTTC. It encodes CASSILFGTGYEQYF.

This clone showed up just once. The chain combines TRBV19 with TRBJ1-4, with D possibly TRBD1 on 5 matching bases. CDR3 length: 14 residues. V was shortened by 7 bases and J by 3 bases, with 12 bases between the two germline ends. Looked up from germline, CDR1 is LNHDA and CDR2 is SQIVND (reference sequence). In DNA, the CDR3 is TGTGCCAGTATAGGAGGGACGTCTAATGAAAAACTGTTTTTT. Its protein product is CASIGGTSNEKLFF.

The chain has TRBV6-2 or TRBV6-3 and TRBJ2-7; tentatively, D is TRBD1 (7 bases). Germline lookup yields CDR1 MNHEY and CDR2 SVGEGT. This CDR3 has 14 residues. V was shortened by 2 bases and J by 3 bases, with 11 bases between the two germline ends. Here the CDR3 reads CASSYTQGGYEQYF. The CDR3, as DNA: TGTGCCAGCAGTTACACCCAGGGGGGCTACGAGCAGTACTTC.

DNA of the CDR3: TGTGCCAGCCAACCCCGGACAGACGCTGAAGCTTTCTTT. It specifies CASQPRTDAEAFF. This chain connects TRBV18 to TRBJ1-1; the D gene is possibly TRBD1 (6 bases). The CDR3 has 13 amino acids. Between the trimmed V and J ends, which lost 8 bases and 6 bases, there was a span of 16 bases. In germline, CDR1 is KGHSH, CDR2 LQKENI.

This clone was picked up a small number of times. This chain connects TRBV6-4 to TRBJ2-7, with 9 bases identical to TRBD1. Germline CDR1 reads MRHNA; CDR2 reads SNTAGT. With 4 bases clipped from V and 3 bases from J, the junction kept 7 bases outside the gene matches. The CDR3 sequence is 15 residues long. CDR3 sequence reads: CASSVVPGQGYEQYF. The CDR3 DNA is TGTGCCAGCAGTGTGGTCCCGGGACAGGGCTACGAGCAGTACTTC.

The genes are TRBV4-3 and TRBJ2-3, with TRBD2 matching over 15 bases. The J segment lost 6 bases and the V segment lost 3 bases, leaving 1 base of the junction unmatched. This CDR3 region has 15 residues. Germline V gene sequence: CDR1 LGHNA, CDR2 YSLEER. In DNA, the CDR3 is TGCGCCAGCAGCCACGGGACTAGCGGGGGGGATACGCAGTATTTT. It codes for CASSHGTSGGDTQYF.